These T cell receptor beta chains were read from a single sample in a study of Graves' ophthalmopathy and Graves' hyperthyroidism. A single record per CDR3 protein comes from TCRdb applying MiXCR to the multiplex PCR reads. This sample has 170,000 or so distinct CDR3 sequences, with 37% found just once. Sequencing was carried out using peripheral blood. All receptors derive from a middle-aged woman with Graves' ophthalmopathy. Both conserved end residues are part of each CDR3. A D gene is named only where the DNA matches it firmly. Expanded clones get a size class; other rows say once, few or many, or leave the size out.

d_call clone_size j_call v_call cdr3_aa cdr3_nt
TRBD1 - TRBJ1-1 TRBV6-5 CASSYQGQGGTEAFF TGTGCCAGCAGTTACCAAGGACAGGGAGGCACTGAAGCTTTCTTT
- many TRBJ1-1 TRBV20-1 CSASGTVGTEAFF TGCAGTGCTAGCGGGACGGTCGGAACTGAAGCTTTCTTT
- - TRBJ2-6 TRBV6-1 CASNQGVGANVLTF TGTGCCAGCAATCAGGGAGTTGGGGCCAACGTCCTGACTTTC
- many TRBJ1-2 TRBV30 CAWTSGSYGYTF TGTGCCTGGACGTCAGGGAGCTATGGCTACACCTTC
- many TRBJ2-5 TRBV5-1 CASKRSYQETQYF TGCGCCAGCAAGAGGTCGTACCAAGAGACCCAGTACTTC
- few TRBJ1-3 TRBV11-2 CASSLIPSNRVGNTIYF TGTGCCAGCAGCTTAATCCCCTCTAACAGGGTTGGAAACACCATATATTTT
- few TRBJ2-7 TRBV29-1 CSVEDTGTSYEQYF TGCAGCGTTGAAGACACAGGGACCTCCTACGAGCAGTACTTC
- many TRBJ1-1 TRBV5-1 CASSLEIGGKTEAFF TGCGCCAGCAGCTTGGAAATCGGGGGGAAGACTGAAGCTTTCTTT
- - TRBJ1-2 TRBV28 CATYSQGLGYGYTF TGTGCCACCTACAGCCAGGGCCTGGGCTATGGCTACACCTTC
TRBD2 - TRBJ2-5 TRBV6-1 CASSSWGSGREEETQYF TGTGCCAGCAGCTCCTGGGGAAGCGGGAGGGAAGAGGAGACCCAGTACTTC
TRBD1 many TRBJ1-2 TRBV5-1 CASSLRTGGDYGYTF TGCGCCAGCAGCTTGCGGACAGGGGGAGACTATGGCTACACCTTC
TRBD2 once TRBJ2-7 TRBV28 CASSFLAGPGEQYF TGTGCCAGCAGTTTTTTAGCGGGACCTGGTGAGCAGTACTTC
TRBD1 many TRBJ1-2 TRBV2 CASSIRQGSDYTF TGTGCCAGCAGTATCAGACAGGGTTCGGACTACACCTTC
- many TRBJ1-1 TRBV27 CASSPTGRNTEAFF TGTGCCAGCAGTCCCACCGGGAGAAACACTGAAGCTTTCTTT
TRBD1 many TRBJ1-5 TRBV28 CASNTGTGGFKGGHF TGTGCCAGCAATACCGGGACAGGGGGTTTTAAGGGGGGGCATTTT
- many TRBJ1-2 TRBV29-1 CSVATSDTYGYTF TGCAGCGTTGCAACGTCCGACACCTATGGCTACACCTTC
- many TRBJ2-7 TRBV2 CASTRGVYEQYF TGTGCCAGCACTCGAGGTGTTTACGAGCAGTACTTC
- - TRBJ1-5 TRBV19 CASSPTGLLPQHF TGTGCCAGTAGTCCTACAGGGTTATTGCCCCAGCATTTT
- many TRBJ1-5 TRBV28 CASNFQGKNQPQHF TGTGCCAGCAATTTCCAGGGTAAAAATCAGCCCCAGCATTTT
- few TRBJ1-6 TRBV12-3/TRBV12-4 CASSLLLRNSPLHF TGTGCCAGCAGCTTACTCCTAAGGAATTCACCCCTCCACTTT
- many TRBJ2-2 TRBV7-8 CASSLVETGELFF TGTGCCAGCAGCTTAGTAGAGACCGGGGAGCTGTTTTTT
- - TRBJ2-2 TRBV20-1 CSAYSNTGELFF TGCAGTGCTTACTCGAACACCGGGGAGCTGTTTTTT
- - TRBJ1-6 TRBV18 CASSPQGAGANSPLHF TGTGCCAGCTCACCACAAGGTGCAGGGGCAAATTCACCCCTCCACTTT
- - TRBJ1-1 TRBV6-2/TRBV6-3 CASSYFFGQATYMNTEAFF TGTGCCAGCAGTTACTTTTTCGGCCAGGCCACCTACATGAACACTGAAGCTTTCTTT
- many TRBJ2-2 TRBV27 CASTSGKAPGELFF TGTGCCAGCACCTCAGGGAAAGCCCCCGGGGAGCTGTTTTTT
- few TRBJ2-7 TRBV7-2 CASTAFEGFGYEQYF TGTGCCAGCACCGCCTTCGAGGGGTTTGGGTACGAGCAGTACTTC
- many TRBJ2-5 TRBV6-5 CASSYGGYETQYF TGTGCCAGCAGTTACGGGGGTTACGAGACCCAGTACTTC
TRBD1 many TRBJ2-5 TRBV13 CASSMRTGAGETQYF TGTGCCAGCAGCATGAGGACAGGGGCAGGGGAGACCCAGTACTTC
- few TRBJ2-7 TRBV10-3 CADGGPGHDSYEQYF TGTGCCGATGGGGGGCCGGGGCATGACTCCTACGAGCAGTACTTC
- - TRBJ1-2 TRBV28 CASSFLGPNGYTF TGTGCCAGCAGTTTCCTGGGACCCAATGGCTACACCTTC
TRBD1 many TRBJ2-7 TRBV30 CAWSGTGVFEQYF TGTGCCTGGTCCGGGACAGGGGTGTTCGAGCAGTACTTC
TRBD1 many TRBJ1-6 TRBV10-3 CATRTGKNSPLHF TGTGCCACCCGGACAGGGAAGAATTCACCCCTCCACTTT
- - TRBJ1-2 TRBV6-2/TRBV6-3 CASSYINPGLSFYTF TGTGCCAGCAGTTACATCAACCCCGGGCTTTCCTTCTACACCTTC
- many TRBJ2-3 TRBV27 CASSLRQSTDTQYF TGTGCCAGCAGTTTAAGACAGTCCACAGATACGCAGTATTTT
- - TRBJ1-1 TRBV7-9 CASSLPDSHEAFF TGTGCCAGCAGCCTCCCGGACAGTCATGAAGCTTTCTTT
- many TRBJ2-3 TRBV6-2/TRBV6-3 CASSQGPLLTDTQYF TGTGCCAGCAGCCAGGGACCCCTCCTTACAGATACGCAGTATTTT
- many TRBJ1-5 TRBV5-5 CASSSDLGHRNQPQHF TGTGCCAGCAGCTCGGACCTGGGACATAGAAATCAGCCCCAGCATTTT
- many TRBJ2-7 TRBV10-3 CAISERSRAQYEQYF TGTGCCATCAGTGAGAGGTCCAGGGCCCAGTACGAGCAGTACTTC
- many TRBJ1-1 TRBV12-3/TRBV12-4 CASSSGLHTEAFF TGTGCCAGCAGTTCCGGACTGCACACTGAAGCTTTCTTT
- many TRBJ2-7 TRBV12-3/TRBV12-4 CASSFQGGTYEQYF TGTGCCAGCAGTTTTCAGGGCGGCACCTACGAGCAGTACTTC
TRBD1 - TRBJ2-7 TRBV10-3 CATRADRASYEQYF TGTGCCACTAGGGCGGACAGGGCATCCTACGAGCAGTACTTC
- many TRBJ1-1 TRBV6-2/TRBV6-3 CASREDRGWTEAFF TGTGCCAGCAGGGAAGACAGAGGATGGACTGAAGCTTTCTTT
TRBD1 many TRBJ1-1 TRBV6-2/TRBV6-3 CASSYWGRRGSTEAFF TGTGCCAGCAGTTACTGGGGGCGCAGGGGGAGTACTGAAGCTTTCTTT
- many TRBJ2-7 TRBV29-1 CSVELGGSYYEQYF TGCAGCGTTGAACTAGGAGGGAGTTACTACGAGCAGTACTTC
TRBD2 many TRBJ2-2 TRBV9 CASSVGLAGLPGELFF TGTGCCAGCAGCGTAGGTCTAGCGGGACTTCCCGGGGAGCTGTTTTTT
TRBD1 - TRBJ1-1 TRBV6-1 CASSQGQGRATEAFF TGTGCCAGCAGTCAAGGACAGGGGCGGGCCACTGAAGCTTTCTTT
TRBD2 - TRBJ2-2 TRBV6-2/TRBV6-3 CASRNPGLANTGELFF TGTGCCAGCAGGAACCCGGGACTAGCGAACACCGGGGAGCTGTTTTTT
- - TRBJ2-7 TRBV2 CASRRGVSSYEQYF TGTGCCAGCAGGAGAGGGGTCAGCTCCTACGAGCAGTACTTC
TRBD1 - TRBJ2-2 TRBV30 CALHGQGIVAGELFF TGTGCCCTCCACGGACAGGGTATCGTGGCCGGGGAGCTGTTTTTT
- - TRBJ1-1 TRBV29-1 CSVTATMSAFF TGCAGCGTGACAGCGACCATGAGTGCTTTCTTT
TRBD1 - TRBJ2-7 TRBV25-1 CASSEVRGQSAYEQYF TGTGCCAGCAGTGAGGTTAGGGGACAGAGCGCCTACGAGCAGTACTTC
TRBD2 - TRBJ2-2 TRBV12-3/TRBV12-4 CASRTTAGEVVGPGELFF TGTGCCAGCCGCACCACAGCGGGAGAGGTTGTGGGCCCCGGGGAGCTGTTTTTT
TRBD2 - TRBJ2-7 TRBV10-3 CAASEIAGDSYEQYF TGTGCCGCGTCAGAAATAGCGGGGGACTCCTACGAGCAGTACTTC
- many TRBJ1-1 TRBV27 CASSLGGGTEAFF TGTGCCAGCAGTTTGGGAGGCGGCACTGAAGCTTTCTTT
TRBD1 few TRBJ2-2 TRBV7-8 CASSDRATGELFF TGTGCCAGCAGCGACAGGGCCACCGGGGAGCTGTTTTTT